This T cell receptor (beta chain) was retrieved from a study of blood T cell repertoires in COVID-19. TCRdb keeps only in-frame clones here, not all; method: immunoSEQ multiplex PCR. The table lists around 240,000 clones, about 85% of them singletons. The TCR originated in a man in his forties or fifties with acute or convalescent COVID-19. The sample was peripheral blood.

The CDR3, as DNA: TGTGCCAGCAGTTCCTACCAGGGGGGCGAGCAGTACTTC. It is translated as CASSSYQGGEQYF. The chain recombines TRBV12-3 or TRBV12-4 with TRBJ2-7; tentatively, D is TRBD1 (7 bases). V was trimmed by 4 bases and J by 6 bases, leaving 13 bases between them. The CDR3 runs 13 residues.